Each of the 13 T cell receptor beta chains below was sequenced from the same sample in a study of blood T cell repertoires in COVID-19. TCRdb's copy holds only in-frame clones and misses some; the assay was immunoSEQ multiplex PCR. The table lists 330,000 or so clones, 88% of them singletons. Input material: PBMCs or T cells enriched from blood (not recorded which). Receptors were obtained from a man aged 25-45 years who had recovered from COVID-19.

This chain connects TRBV3-1 (or the pseudogene TRBV3-2) to TRBJ1-1, with 8 positions matching TRBD1. In germline, CDR1 is LGHDT, CDR2 YNNKEL (reference sequence). CDR3 length: 14 amino acids. Trimming cost V 6 bases and J 4 bases; bases outside gene matches: 7. The CDR3 is CASSGTDRVTEAFF. CDR3 nucleotide sequence: TGTGCCAGCAGTGGAACGGACAGGGTCACTGAAGCTTTCTTT.

Points on this clone: The sample has other DNA sequences that encode this CDR3 too. V gene TRBV5-1 combines with J gene TRBJ1-4; D possibly corresponds to TRBD1 (6 bases). The CDR3 contains 13 residues. V was pared by 0 bases and J by 8 bases, with 8 bases between. Germline CDR1 is SGHRS and CDR2 is YFSETQ. The CDR3 is CASSLGRGEKLFF. CDR3 coding DNA: TGCGCCAGCAGCTTGGGCAGGGGCGAAAAACTGTTTTTT. The full variable domain, in which reference TRBV5-1 and TRBJ1-4 provide the parts outside the CDR3, is KAGVTQTPRYLIKTRGQQVTLSCSPISGHRSVSWYQQTPGQGLQFLFEYFSETQRNKGNFPGRFSGRQFSNSRSEMNVSTLELGDSALYLCASSLGRGEKLFFGSGTQLSVL.

J is TRBJ1-5 and V is TRBV19, with unresolved D. Germline CDR1 is LNHDA and CDR2 is SQIVND (reference sequence). The CDR3 contains 14 residues. Trimming took off 7 bases at V and 3 bases at J, with 13 bases between the two ends. The CDR3 here is CASKKRAVNQPQHF. DNA of the CDR3: TGTGCCAGTAAAAAGAGGGCCGTCAATCAGCCCCAGCATTTT.

In this sample, this clone turned up once. The chain links TRBV6-5 to TRBJ1-5, with 7 bases identical to TRBD1. Germline V lookup: CDR1 MNHEY, CDR2 SVGAGI. The CDR3 extends over 15 amino acids. The V gene end was trimmed by 6 bases and the J gene end by 3 bases; junction bases not matched to a gene: 8. The CDR3 bases are TGTGCCAGCAGGTGGGCAGGGGGGAACAATCAGCCCCAGCATTTT. Protein product: CASRWAGGNNQPQHF.

This chain links TRBV19 with TRBJ1-2, with 10 bases that match TRBD1. Germline V gene lookup returns CDR1 LNHDA and CDR2 SQIVND (reference sequence). There are 15 residues in the CDR3. V was clipped by 4 bases and J by 5 bases; unmatched bases: 7. CDR3 protein: CASSRTGTGEYGYTF. CDR3 in DNA: TGTGCCAGTAGTAGGACCGGGACAGGGGAGTATGGCTACACCTTC.

This clone was seen many times. The chain joins TRBV18 to TRBJ2-7, with TRBD1 identical over 10 bases. V lost 6 bases and J lost 2; bases outside the gene matches: 4. Per germline, CDR1 KGHSH and CDR2 LQKENI. The CDR3 runs 14 residues. CDR3 DNA sequence: TGTGCCAGCTCGACCGGGACAGGGGCCTACGAGCAGTACTTC. This encodes CASSTGTGAYEQYF. Complete variable domain (other parts from reference TRBV18 and TRBJ2-7): NAGVMQNPRHLVRRRGQEARLRCSPMKGHSHVYWYRQLPEEGLKFMVYLQKENIIDESGMPKERFSAEFPKEGPSILRIQQVVRGDSAAYFCASSTGTGAYEQYFGPGTRLTVT.

In this sample, this clone turned up once. The chain has TRBV6-5 and TRBJ2-7; weak D call: TRBD2 (6 bases). This CDR3 contains 13 residues. Germline values: CDR1 MNHEY, CDR2 SVGAGI. V was cut by 4 bases and J by 5 bases, with 12 bases left in between. As DNA, the CDR3 is TGTGCCAGCAGTTTAAATGGGGGGAACGAGCAGTACTTC. Amino acid sequence: CASSLNGGNEQYF.

CDR3 protein: CASSTQTGVRETQYF. CDR3 DNA: TGTGCCAGCAGTACGCAGACGGGGGTAAGGGAGACCCAGTACTTC. The V gene is TRBV3-1 (or the pseudogene TRBV3-2), the J gene TRBJ2-5, with D possibly TRBD2 on 6 matching bases. V lost 6 bases, J lost 5 bases, and 19 bases lay in between. The CDR3 loop spans 15 amino acids. Germline loops: CDR1 LGHDT, CDR2 YNNKEL (reference sequence).

This chain joins TRBV7-2 and TRBJ2-7; 8 bases are a match to TRBD2. CDR1 is SGHTA and CDR2 is FQGNSA in the germline V gene. V trimming: 4 bases; J trimming: 3 bases; junction bases outside the gene matches: 8. This CDR3 spans 15 amino acids. In nucleotides, the CDR3 is TGTGCCAGCAGCTACTCGGGGGGGCGGGTCTACGAGCAGTACTTC. It yields the protein CASSYSGGRVYEQYF.

The chain links TRBV2 to TRBJ1-2; perhaps TRBD1 as D (6 bases). The CDR3 extends over 14 amino acids. V lost 0 bases and J 4 bases, leaving 9 bases between the germline ends. The germline gives CDR1 SNHLY, CDR2 FYNNEI. The CDR3 protein is CASSEARTVYGYTF. The CDR3 DNA reads as TGTGCCAGCAGTGAAGCTCGGACAGTCTATGGCTACACCTTC.

The chain recombines TRBV6-5 with TRBJ2-3, with D maybe TRBD2 (6 bases). V was pared by 4 bases and J by 3 bases, with 14 bases between. The CDR3 is made up of 15 amino acids. Germline CDR1 MNHEY, CDR2 SVGAGI. CDR3 in amino acids: CASSSSVSVTDTQYF. CDR3 DNA: TGTGCCAGCAGTTCTAGCGTCTCAGTGACAGATACGCAGTATTTT.

This chain uses TRBV19 with TRBJ2-3, with D possibly matching TRBD1 (5 bases). Germline V CDR1 and CDR2: LNHDA, SQIVND (reference sequence). The CDR3 is 16 residues long. V dropped 5 bases and J dropped 5 bases, with 20 bases sitting between them. CDR3 bases: TGTGCCAGTAGTCAGACAAGGCGCGCAGGGAAAGATACGCAGTATTTT. Its translation is CASSQTRRAGKDTQYF.

The rearrangement uses TRBV10-3 and TRBJ2-3; TRBD1 matches at 10 bases. With 6 bases clipped from V and 1 base from J, the junction kept 4 bases outside the gene matches. The CDR3 runs to 15 residues. Germline assignment: CDR1 ENHRY and CDR2 SYGVKD. The chain's CDR3 is CAISGDRGGTDTQYF. As DNA, the CDR3 is TGTGCCATCAGCGGGGACAGGGGAGGCACAGATACGCAGTATTTT.